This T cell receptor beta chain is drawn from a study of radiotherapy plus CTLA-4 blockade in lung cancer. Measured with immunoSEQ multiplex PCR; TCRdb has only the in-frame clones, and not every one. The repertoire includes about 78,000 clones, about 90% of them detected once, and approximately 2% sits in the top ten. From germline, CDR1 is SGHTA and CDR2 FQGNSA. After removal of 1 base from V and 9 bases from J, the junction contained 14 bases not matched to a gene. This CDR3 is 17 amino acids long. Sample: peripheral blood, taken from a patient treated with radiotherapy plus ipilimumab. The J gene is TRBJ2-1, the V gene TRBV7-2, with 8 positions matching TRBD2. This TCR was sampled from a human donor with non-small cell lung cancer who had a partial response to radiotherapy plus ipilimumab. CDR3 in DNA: TGTGCCAGCAGCTTAGAGATCTCGGGAGGGCCTTCGGGTGAGCAGTTCTTC. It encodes CASSLEISGGPSGEQFF.